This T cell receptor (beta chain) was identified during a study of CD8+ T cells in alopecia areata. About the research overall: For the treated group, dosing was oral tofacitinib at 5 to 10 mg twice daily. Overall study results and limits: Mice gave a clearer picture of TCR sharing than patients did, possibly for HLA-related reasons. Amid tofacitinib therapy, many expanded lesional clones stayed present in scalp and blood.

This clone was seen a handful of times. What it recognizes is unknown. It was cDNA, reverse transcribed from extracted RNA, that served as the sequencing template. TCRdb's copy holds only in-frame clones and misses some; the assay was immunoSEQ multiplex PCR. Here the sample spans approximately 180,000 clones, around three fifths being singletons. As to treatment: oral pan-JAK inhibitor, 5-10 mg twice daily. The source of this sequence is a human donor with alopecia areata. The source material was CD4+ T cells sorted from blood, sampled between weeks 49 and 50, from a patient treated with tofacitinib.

CDR3 residues: CASRVDGNSYEQYF. The CDR3 DNA is TGTGCCAGCAGGGTCGACGGGAACTCCTACGAGCAGTACTTC. The chain recombines TRBV6-5 with TRBJ2-7, with a weak D call TRBD2 (5 bases). Germline CDR1 and CDR2: MNHEY and SVGAGI. Deletions cut 6 bases from V and 0 bases from J, with 12 bases between. The CDR3 covers 14 residues.